The text below deals with one T cell receptor beta chain. Its antigen is unidentified. At one of its ends the junction is not consistent with the germline gene, which may arise from a read error. The CDR3 length is 18 residues. Germline V gene data show CDR1 as SGHRS and CDR2 as YFSETQ. These data belong to a study of cytomegalovirus exposure and HLA in healthy donors. Use of 60 Vbeta and 13 Jbeta primers characterized the PCR. The data were produced by immunoSEQ multiplex PCR, yet TCRdb's version contains in-frame clones alone and is incomplete. The sample consists of 150,000 to 200,000 clones, roughly 86% of them appearing once. Study findings and constraints: Reported performance of the classifier showed diagnosis of cytomegalovirus status with high specificity and sensitivity. Researchers reportedly found TCR beta sequences accurately predicted most subjects' HLA-A and HLA-B alleles. The records held CMV serostatus as the only immune exposure information.

J is TRBJ1-4 and V is TRBV5-1; the D gene is possibly TRBD1 (5 bases). The sample consisted of PBMCs. This receptor was identified in a woman aged 18 to 35 in good health and CMV-seronegative. The CDR3 DNA is TGCGCCAGCAGCCGTCACCCCTATAGGGGCCAGAGGAAAGGAAAAACTGTTTTT. The encoded protein is CASSRHPYRGQRKGKTVF.